Here is one T cell receptor beta chain with its context. The antigen is unknown. Here immunoSEQ multiplex PCR was the method, and the copy in TCRdb shows in-frame clones only, minus some. The sample gives 25,000 to 35,000 clones, 80% to 90% of which show up once; just under 15% is in the top ten. This sample stems from a study of T cells after posttransplantation cyclophosphamide. The study, taken as a whole, reports: Recipient CMV seropositivity and CMV reactivation strongly tracked TRB clonality. Blood and skin or GI T cell repertoires showed limited TRB overlap.

Germline V lookup: CDR1 MNHEY, CDR2 SMNVEV (reference sequence). Trimming removed 3 bases from V and 4 bases from J; junction bases left unmatched: 9. The CDR3 is 17 residues long. The chain carries TRBV27 and TRBJ2-1, with 10 bases fitting TRBD2. The origin of this receptor is a woman aged 40-49 years with a blood cancer, CMV-positive, and with a related stem cell donor. Sequencing was performed on PBMCs. CDR3 sequence reads: CASSFLSSGGSYNEQFF. In nucleotides, the CDR3 is TGTGCCAGCAGTTTTTTGAGTAGCGGGGGGTCTTACAATGAGCAGTTCTTC.